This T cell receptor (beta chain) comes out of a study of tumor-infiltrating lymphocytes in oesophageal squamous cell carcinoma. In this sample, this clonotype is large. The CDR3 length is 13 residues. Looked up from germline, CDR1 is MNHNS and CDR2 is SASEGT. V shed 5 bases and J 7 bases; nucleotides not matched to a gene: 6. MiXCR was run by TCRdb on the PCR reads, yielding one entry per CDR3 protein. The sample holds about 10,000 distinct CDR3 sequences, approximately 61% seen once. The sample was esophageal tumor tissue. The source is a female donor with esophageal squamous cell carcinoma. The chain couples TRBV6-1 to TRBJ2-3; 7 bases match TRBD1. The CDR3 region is CASSTPGQNTQYF. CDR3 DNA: TGTGCCAGCAGTACTCCGGGACAGAATACGCAGTATTTT.